A single sample is the source of the 27 T cell receptor beta chains below, sequenced in a study of beta chain features in type 1 diabetes. These receptors are not linked to any known antigen. The study's findings and limits: Type 1 diabetes patients showed a moderate but significant shortening of TCRB CDR3s in all four CD4+ subsets.

The authors reverse transcribed all of the isolated RNA, so sequencing captured expressed TCRB transcripts. The assay was immunoSEQ multiplex PCR, and TCRdb's table has in-frame clones only and misses some. Of about 270,000 clones in the sample, over 11% were seen once. Material for sequencing was naive CD4+ T cells from blood. All receptors derive from a man aged 30 to 39 with type 1 diabetes.

This clone appeared a few times. The chain recombines TRBV30 with TRBJ2-7; 7 positions agree with TRBD2. This CDR3 contains 13 residues. V was clipped by 0 bases and J by 3 bases; unmatched bases: 2. Germline V gives CDR1 GTSNPN, CDR2 SVGIG (reference sequence). Written as DNA, the CDR3 is TGTGCCTGGAGTGTAGGGGAGGGCTACGAGCAGTACTTC. This codes for CAWSVGEGYEQYF.

This clone was found a few times. In DNA, the CDR3 is TGTGCCAGCAGGAGGGAGTTGGCCACTGAAGCTTTCTTT. Amino acid sequence: CASRRELATEAFF. The rearrangement uses TRBV7-2 and TRBJ1-1; D gene ambiguous. V was trimmed by 6 bases and J by 4 bases, leaving 12 bases between them. Germline CDR1 reads SGHTA; CDR2 reads FQGNSA. The CDR3 is 13 residues long.

This clone occurred a few times. The chain combines TRBV9 with TRBJ2-2; 9 bases line up with TRBD2. CDR1 SGDLS and CDR2 YYNGEE come from the germline V gene. CDR3 length equals 15 residues. V trimming: 3 bases; J trimming: 5 bases; junction bases outside the gene matches: 5. The CDR3: CASSEGLARTGELFF. The CDR3 coding sequence is TGTGCCAGCAGCGAGGGACTAGCAAGAACCGGGGAGCTGTTTTTT.

This clone was seen a few times. CDR3 amino acids: CASSLVQGVGNYGYTF. DNA for the CDR3: TGCGCCAGCAGCTTGGTGCAGGGCGTTGGTAACTATGGCTACACCTTC. The rearrangement uses TRBV5-1 and TRBJ1-2, with D tentatively TRBD1 (5 bases). Germline V CDR1 and CDR2: SGHRS, YFSETQ. The germline V and J ends were trimmed by 0 bases and 1 base, with 13 bases remaining between them. This CDR3 has 16 residues.

This clone was recorded a few times. CDR3 sequence reads: CSAREVHEQFF. The CDR3, as DNA: TGCAGTGCTAGAGAAGTACACGAGCAGTTCTTC. The chain recombines TRBV20-1 with TRBJ2-1; D is uncertain. Per germline, CDR1 DFQATT and CDR2 SNEGSKA (reference sequence). The V end lost 0 bases, the J end lost 10 bases, and 7 bases lay between the germline ends. This CDR3 spans 11 amino acids.

The chain employs TRBV13 and TRBJ1-1; no definite D call. The CDR3 consists of 16 residues. The V gene's germline CDR1 is PRHDT and CDR2 FYEKMQ (reference sequence). V was trimmed by 0 bases and J by 1 base, leaving 12 bases between them. The CDR3, as DNA: TGTGCCAGCAGCTTAGGTCGAACGGGGAAGAACACTGAAGCTTTCTTT. Residues: CASSLGRTGKNTEAFF.

The rearrangement links TRBV30 to TRBJ2-2, with TRBD1 as a possible D gene (6 bases). V lost 4 bases and J 1 base, leaving 13 bases between the germline ends. The CDR3 sequence is 15 residues long. Germline loops: CDR1 GTSNPN, CDR2 SVGIG (reference sequence). Written as DNA, the CDR3 is TGTGCCTGGACCCCGGGACACCGGAACACCGGGGAGCTGTTTTTT. Translation: CAWTPGHRNTGELFF. The entire variable domain, with the rest obtained from reference TRBV30 and TRBJ2-2, is as follows: SQTIHQWPATLVQPVGSPLSLECTVEGTSNPNLYWYRQAAGRGLQLLFYSVGIGQISSEVPQNLSASRPQDRQFILSSKKLLLSDSGFYLCAWTPGHRNTGELFFGEGSRLTVL.

This clone was counted between two and nine times. The rearrangement links TRBV7-2 to TRBJ2-1; 10 positions match TRBD1. In germline, CDR1 is SGHTA, CDR2 FQGNSA. This CDR3 comprises 13 residues. After removal of 10 bases from V and 7 bases from J, the junction contained 7 bases not matched to a gene. The CDR3 bases are TGTGCCACCCTGGACAGGGGGTTAAATGAGCAGTTCTTC. It specifies CATLDRGLNEQFF.

J is TRBJ2-6 and V is TRBV7-2; TRBD2 aligns across 9 bases. This CDR3 has 18 residues. Germline CDR1 SGHTA, CDR2 FQGNSA. The ends lost 5 bases at V and 0 bases at J; junction bases unmatched: 8. Here the CDR3 reads CASSTTTSGLSGANVLTF. CDR3 nucleotides: TGTGCCAGCAGCACGACGACTAGCGGTCTCTCTGGGGCCAACGTCCTGACTTTC.

This clone occurred a few times. This rearrangement joins TRBV5-1 to TRBJ1-4; D is possibly TRBD1 (6 bases). CDR1 is SGHRS, CDR2 YFSETQ, per germline. The V gene lost 4 bases and the J gene lost 5 bases, with 18 bases spanning the gap. The CDR3 spans 16 residues. CDR3 in DNA: TGCGCCAGCAGCGTACCTACAGGGAATTTAAATGAAAAACTGTTTTTT. Translating gives CASSVPTGNLNEKLFF.

The rearrangement joins TRBV2 to TRBJ2-2; 11 bases are shared with TRBD2. The CDR3 has 17 residues. CDR1 and CDR2 from the germline V gene are SNHLY and FYNNEI. Trimming took 5 bases from V and 2 from J; bases not matched to a gene: 7. CDR3 protein: CASSFPTSGVNTGELFF. The CDR3 nucleotides are TGTGCCAGCAGTTTTCCGACTAGCGGGGTCAACACCGGGGAGCTGTTTTTT.

This clone occurred a few times. V is TRBV7-2 and J is TRBJ2-7; D may be TRBD1 (5 bases). Trimming shortened V by 0 bases and J by 7 bases, and 7 bases separated the two germline ends. Germline V gene lookup returns CDR1 SGHTA and CDR2 FQGNSA. CDR3 length: 12 residues. The CDR3 nucleotides are TGTGCCAGCAGCTTAGCGGGGCGAGAGCAGTACTTC. Its translation is CASSLAGREQYF.

The chain links TRBV4-2 to TRBJ2-7; maybe TRBD2 (6 bases). The ends were cut back, 0 bases at V and 7 bases at J, with 13 bases in the middle. The germline CDR1 and CDR2 sequences are LGHNA and YNFKEQ. The CDR3 spans 14 residues. The CDR3 spells CASSQDRDAGEQYF. Written as DNA, the CDR3 is TGTGCCAGCAGCCAAGACAGGGACGCGGGAGAGCAGTACTTC.

The gene calls are TRBV29-1 and TRBJ1-1; D unresolved. CDR3 length equals 12 residues. V was pared by 5 bases and J by 0 bases, with 7 bases between. The germline CDR1 and CDR2 sequences are SQVTM and ANQGSEA. The CDR3 protein is CSVTRVNTEAFF. The CDR3 nucleotides read TGCAGCGTTACTCGGGTGAACACTGAAGCTTTCTTT. The variable domain in full, completed from reference TRBV29-1 and TRBJ1-1, reads SAVISQKPSRDICQRGTSLTIQCQVDSQVTMMFWYRQQPGQSLTLIATANQGSEATYESGFVIDKFPISRPNLTFSTLTVSNMSPEDSSIYLCSVTRVNTEAFFGQGTRLTVV.

The gene calls are TRBV10-3 and TRBJ2-5; 10 bases line up with TRBD2. The V gene end was trimmed by 5 bases and the J gene end by 4 bases; junction bases not matched to a gene: 7. In germline, CDR1 is ENHRY, CDR2 SYGVKD. The CDR3 is 15 amino acids. This CDR3 reads CAISRKREGGETQYF. In DNA form, the CDR3 reads TGTGCCATCAGTAGGAAGCGGGAGGGAGGAGAGACCCAGTACTTC.

V gene TRBV5-1 combines with J gene TRBJ2-3, with 7 nucleotides matching TRBD2. Germline V gene sequence: CDR1 SGHRS, CDR2 YFSETQ. This CDR3 is built from 15 residues. Trimming removed 1 base from V and 4 bases from J; junction bases left unmatched: 6. CDR3 in amino acids: CASSLKVGRSDTQYF. CDR3 sequence (DNA): TGCGCCAGCAGCTTGAAAGTCGGGAGGTCAGATACGCAGTATTTT.

The chain recombines TRBV4-3 with TRBJ2-1, with 7 nucleotides matching TRBD1. In germline, CDR1 is LGHNA, CDR2 YSLEER. The junction had 4 bases not matched to a gene; V was cut back by 0 bases and J by 11 bases. The CDR3 is 13 amino acids. The CDR3 loop is CASSQDRDSQQFF. For the CDR3, the DNA is TGCGCCAGCAGCCAAGATCGGGACAGTCAGCAGTTCTTC.

V gene TRBV29-1 combines with J gene TRBJ1-1; D call uncertain. Germline loops: CDR1 SQVTM, CDR2 ANQGSEA. Trimming pared 4 bases from V and 4 bases from J, leaving 16 bases between. The length of the CDR3 is 14 residues. The CDR3: CSVVGLGEGTEAFF. CDR3 DNA: TGCAGCGTTGTAGGGTTGGGAGAAGGCACTGAAGCTTTCTTT.

The table lists this clone with a few counts. V gene TRBV15 combines with J gene TRBJ2-7; 7 bases agree with TRBD1. CDR1 and CDR2 (germline): LNHNV, YYDKDF (reference sequence). Unmatched junction bases numbered 6, after V lost 2 bases and J lost 2 bases. This CDR3 is 15 amino acids long. The CDR3 DNA reads TGTGCCACCAGCAGAAACACAGGGGCCCCCTACGAGCAGTACTTC. Its translation is CATSRNTGAPYEQYF.

This sequence joins TRBV9 and TRBJ2-5, with TRBD2 as a possible D gene (6 bases). This CDR3 is 17 amino acids long. Germline-derived CDR1 and CDR2 are SGDLS and YYNGEE. Trimming removed 0 bases at V and 5 bases at J, with 20 bases between. This CDR3 reads CASSVGTSTEGSETQYF. CDR3 nucleotide sequence: TGTGCCAGCAGCGTAGGAACTTCGACGGAGGGTTCGGAGACCCAGTACTTC.

CDR3 sequence reads: CASSYLRAGEETQYF. For the CDR3, the DNA is TGTGCCAGCAGTTACTTGCGCGCGGGAGAAGAGACCCAGTACTTC. V usage is TRBV6-6 and J usage is TRBJ2-5, with 7 nucleotides matching TRBD2. The CDR3 length is 15 residues. Germline loops: CDR1 MNHNY, CDR2 SVGAGI (reference sequence). J was trimmed by 3 bases and V by 1 base; bases with no gene match: 5.

As to this clone: One end of the junction is discordant with germline, which a read error may explain. Here the CDR3 DNA reads TGTGCCACCAACAGAGTTCTAGCGGGAGGAAATGAGCAGTTCTTC. Its protein is CATNRVLAGGNEQFF. The gene calls are TRBV15 and TRBJ2-1; 11 bases agree with TRBD2. Germline CDR1 reads LNHNV; CDR2 reads YYDKDF (reference sequence). This CDR3 is built from 15 residues.

This clone has a single count. V is TRBV5-8 and J is TRBJ1-5; tentative D call: TRBD1 (6 bases). The CDR3 runs 16 residues. Germline V CDR1 and CDR2: SGHTS, YDEGEE. Trimming left V 3 bases short and J 7 bases short, with 20 bases between. CDR3 sequence (DNA): TGTGCCAGCAGCTGGGGAAAGGGGGACCCCGGACAGCCCCAGCATTTT. Its translation: CASSWGKGDPGQPQHF.

V and J are TRBV5-1 and TRBJ1-1; D is uncertain. Deletions cut 2 bases from V and 5 bases from J, with 10 bases between. The CDR3 is made up of 13 amino acids. CDR1 SGHRS and CDR2 YFSETQ come from the germline V gene. CDR3 sequence reads: CASSFGEWTEAFF. The CDR3 DNA reads TGCGCCAGCAGCTTTGGGGAGTGGACTGAAGCTTTCTTT.

This clone was observed a handful of times. The chain employs TRBV6-1 and TRBJ1-4, with D possibly matching TRBD1 (6 bases). Trimming shortened V by 6 bases and J by 7 bases, and 12 bases separated the two germline ends. CDR1 and CDR2 (germline): MNHNS, SASEGT. This CDR3 contains 13 residues. CDR3 nucleotide sequence: TGTGCCAGCAGGCCTGGACAGACTGAAAAACTGTTTTTT. It codes for CASRPGQTEKLFF.

In the case of this clone: Other DNA sequences in this sample translate to the same CDR3. The V gene is TRBV5-1, the J gene TRBJ2-7; D may be TRBD2 (6 bases). Germline-derived CDR1 and CDR2 are SGHRS and YFSETQ. V was trimmed by 0 bases and J by 0 bases, leaving 7 bases between them. This CDR3 has 14 residues. DNA of the CDR3: TGCGCCAGCAGCTTGGACGGGAGCTCCTACGAGCAGTACTTC. This translates into CASSLDGSSYEQYF. Drawing the rest from reference TRBV5-1 and TRBJ2-7, the complete variable domain is KAGVTQTPRYLIKTRGQQVTLSCSPISGHRSVSWYQQTPGQGLQFLFEYFSETQRNKGNFPGRFSGRQFSNSRSEMNVSTLELGDSALYLCASSLDGSSYEQYFGPGTRLTVT.

This clone was counted a few times. V and J are TRBV6-5 and TRBJ2-3; D is possibly TRBD1 (5 bases). The germline V and J ends were trimmed by 6 bases and 0 bases, with 10 bases remaining between them. The CDR3 consists of 14 residues. CDR1 is MNHEY and CDR2 is SVGAGI in the germline V gene. The CDR3 reads CASRPRQSTDTQYF. The DNA for the CDR3 is TGTGCCAGCAGACCCAGACAGAGCACAGATACGCAGTATTTT.